These 25 T cell receptor beta chains were all obtained from the same sample, sequenced in a study of CD8 T cells in ankylosing spondylitis. A single record per CDR3 protein comes from TCRdb applying MiXCR to the 5' RACE reads. The profile covers hundreds of thousands of distinct CDR3 sequences, with 20% to 30% appearing a single time and around 6.3% taken by the ten largest. Material for sequencing was blood, either unsorted or a sorted T cell fraction (not recorded which). The origin of the receptors is a male donor with ankylosing spondylitis or in good health (not recorded which).

This clonotype was picked up many times. This rearrangement joins TRBV5-1 to TRBJ2-6, with D unclear. The CDR3 sequence is 14 residues long. Germline lookup yields CDR1 SGHRS and CDR2 YFSETQ. V shed 4 bases and J shed 2 bases, with 7 bases lying between them. CDR3 residues: CASSPDTGANVLTF. The CDR3 DNA is TGCGCCAGCAGCCCCGATACTGGGGCCAACGTCCTGACTTTC.

The chain has TRBV20-1 and TRBJ2-1; D unresolved. Deletions cut 2 bases from V and 4 bases from J, with 15 bases between. This CDR3 contains 15 residues. Germline V gene lookup returns CDR1 DFQATT and CDR2 SNEGSKA (reference sequence). The CDR3 region is CSARRSRRVYNEQFF. The CDR3 coding sequence is TGCAGTGCTAGAAGGAGTCGACGGGTGTACAATGAGCAGTTCTTC.

V gene TRBV6-1 combines with J gene TRBJ2-7; D gene ambiguous. The germline V and J ends were trimmed by 0 bases and 5 bases, with 14 bases remaining between them. CDR3 length: 15 residues. CDR1 is MNHNS, CDR2 SASEGT, per germline. CDR3 DNA sequence: TGTGCCAGCAGTGAAGCAAGGGCCCCGAGCCACGAGCAGTACTTC. It codes for CASSEARAPSHEQYF.

This clonotype appeared a few times. This rearrangement joins TRBV2 to TRBJ2-1; maybe TRBD2 (5 bases). V was shortened by 8 bases and J by 4 bases, with 12 bases between the two germline ends. The germline gives CDR1 SNHLY, CDR2 FYNNEI. The CDR3 runs 13 residues. CDR3 amino acids: CASGLIPYNEQFF. The DNA of the CDR3 is TGTGCCAGCGGACTTATACCATACAATGAGCAGTTCTTC.

This clonotype was recorded at least ten times. V is TRBV29-1 and J is TRBJ2-1, with 7 bases aligning to TRBD1. Looked up from germline, CDR1 is SQVTM and CDR2 is ANQGSEA. The V segment lost 7 bases and the J segment 3 bases; nucleotides outside the gene matches: 6. This CDR3 comprises 13 residues. In DNA form, the CDR3 reads TGCAGCGCTTCGGGACAGAACTACAATGAGCAGTTCTTC. It yields the protein CSASGQNYNEQFF.

This clonotype has a count of ten or more. V usage is TRBV5-6 and J usage is TRBJ1-2; TRBD1 matches at 7 bases. Unmatched junction bases numbered 16, after V lost 4 bases and J lost 4 bases. The CDR3 loop spans 17 amino acids. Per germline, CDR1 SGHDT and CDR2 YYEEEE. In DNA, the CDR3 is TGTGCCAGCAGCCCGCTCGAGGGGAATCCAGGGGGCTATGGCTACACCTTC. Translation gives CASSPLEGNPGGYGYTF.

This clonotype was detected ten times or more. The J gene is TRBJ2-5, the V gene TRBV20-1; 8 bases map to TRBD1. V shed 1 base, J shed 5 bases, and the junction held 6 bases outside the gene matches. The CDR3 is made up of 14 amino acids. Germline lookup yields CDR1 DFQATT and CDR2 SNEGSKA (reference sequence). CDR3 bases: TGCAGTGCTAGAGTGCAGGGGGCTGGGGAGACCCAGTACTTC. Its protein is CSARVQGAGETQYF.

In regard to this clonotype: A read error likely explains this, since a far larger clone differs by one base. This chain uses TRBV5-1 with TRBJ2-3; unclear D gene. In germline, CDR1 is SGHRS, CDR2 YFSETQ. The CDR3 is 13 residues long. V lost 0 bases and J lost 1, with 3 bases in between. The CDR3 DNA sequence: TGCGCCAGCAGCTTGGAGGGCACAGATACGCAGTATTTT. Amino acid sequence: CASSLEGTDTQYF.

This clonotype was counted at least ten times. This chain joins TRBV20-1 and TRBJ1-6; TRBD1 agrees at 8 bases. Losses at the gene ends were 5 bases for V and 8 bases for J; bases not matched to a gene: 8. Germline V gene lookup returns CDR1 DFQATT and CDR2 SNEGSKA (reference sequence). The CDR3 consists of 14 residues. The CDR3 DNA reads as TGCAGTGCTCGTCGACAGGGGTGGGATTCACCCCTCCACTTT. Translation gives CSARRQGWDSPLHF.

This clonotype was detected many times. The CDR3 is CASSYPTRYEQYF. In DNA, the CDR3 is TGTGCCAGCAGTTACCCAACTAGGTACGAGCAGTACTTC. The chain links TRBV6-2 or TRBV6-3 to TRBJ2-7; TRBD2 might be the D (5 bases). The ends were cut back, 2 bases at V and 4 bases at J, with 9 bases in the middle. Germline V gene sequence: CDR1 MNHEY, CDR2 SVGEGT. The CDR3 totals 13 residues.

A few counts support this clonotype. The J gene is TRBJ2-3, the V gene TRBV20-1; TRBD2 is a possible D gene (7 bases). The germline CDR1 and CDR2 sequences are DFQATT and SNEGSKA (reference sequence). This CDR3 region has 14 residues. The V and J ends lost 5 bases and 4 bases respectively, with 16 bases between them. The CDR3 bases are TGCAGTGCTGGGGGGGCGGGAGTTTCAGATACGCAGTATTTT. The encoded protein is CSAGGAGVSDTQYF.

The chain carries TRBV9 and TRBJ2-3; D is ambiguous. The V and J ends lost 0 bases and 2 bases respectively, with 10 bases between them. Germline CDR1 and CDR2: SGDLS and YYNGEE. The CDR3 has 15 residues. The CDR3 loop is CASSVDGVHTDTQYF. The CDR3 DNA sequence: TGTGCCAGCAGCGTAGATGGAGTCCACACAGATACGCAGTATTTT.

The chain has TRBV10-3 and TRBJ1-1; D remains ambiguous. The germline gives CDR1 ENHRY, CDR2 SYGVKD. The CDR3 is 13 amino acids. V was shortened by 0 bases and J by 6 bases, with 8 bases between the two germline ends. The CDR3 DNA follows: TGTGCCATCAGTGAGTCGGGAACACCTGAAGCTTTCTTT. This gives the protein CAISESGTPEAFF.

This chain uses TRBV5-6 with TRBJ2-7; no clear D gene. Per germline, CDR1 SGHDT and CDR2 YYEEEE. The V end was cut by 3 bases, the J end by 1 base, with 17 bases between. The CDR3 runs to 16 residues. The DNA of the CDR3 is TGTGCCAGCAGCTGGGGTACGGGCTTAATGTCCTACGAGCAGTACTTC. Protein: CASSWGTGLMSYEQYF.

This clonotype was seen repeatedly, ten times or more. V gene TRBV29-1 combines with J gene TRBJ1-1; no clear D. The V gene lost 7 bases and the J gene lost 2 bases, with 11 bases spanning the gap. The CDR3 contains 12 residues. Germline CDR1 is SQVTM and CDR2 is ANQGSEA. CDR3 protein: CSASDPNTEAFF. The DNA for the CDR3 is TGCAGCGCTTCAGACCCTAACACTGAAGCTTTCTTT.

In its sample, this clonotype was seen a few times. The V and J genes are TRBV20-1 and TRBJ1-6; 11 bases agree with TRBD1. This CDR3 has 17 residues. Germline CDR1 DFQATT, CDR2 SNEGSKA (reference sequence). The J segment lost 6 bases and the V segment lost 2 bases, leaving 9 bases of the junction unmatched. The CDR3: CSARYGTGGFGNSPLHF. The DNA for the CDR3 is TGCAGTGCTAGATACGGGACAGGGGGTTTCGGTAATTCACCCCTCCACTTT.

This clonotype showed up just a few times. The chain links TRBV20-1 to TRBJ2-5; no reliable D call. This CDR3 has 12 amino acids. CDR1 and CDR2 from the germline V gene are DFQATT and SNEGSKA (reference sequence). V lost 3 bases and J lost 1, with 6 bases in between. CDR3 nucleotides: TGCAGTGCTAGGCGCCTCCAAGAGACCCAGTACTTC. It is translated as CSARRLQETQYF.

In its sample, this clonotype was seen many times. V is TRBV12-3 or TRBV12-4 and J is TRBJ2-1; 10 bases fit TRBD2. With V trimmed by 6 bases and J by 8 bases, 7 bases remained unmatched. This CDR3 has 14 residues. The chain's CDR3 is CASSLGTSDHEQFF. The CDR3 DNA sequence: TGTGCCAGCAGCCTAGGGACTAGCGACCATGAGCAGTTCTTC.

Only a few counts were recorded for this clonotype. The junction shows a germline mismatch at one end, possibly a read error. The rearrangement uses TRBV5-1 and TRBJ2-7; a possible D gene is TRBD1 (6 bases). Germline V gene sequence: CDR1 SGHRS, CDR2 YFSETQ. The CDR3 spans 14 residues. Written as DNA, the CDR3 is TGCGCCACCAGCCCAGGGGCCTATTCCTACGAGCAGTACTTC. Amino acids: CATSPGAYSYEQYF.

This clonotype was recorded many times. The DNA of the CDR3 is TGCGCCAGCAGCTCGGGACTAGCGGAGAACAATGAGCAGTTCTTC. Residues: CASSSGLAENNEQFF. The V call is TRBV5-1, the J call TRBJ2-1, with 11 bases identical to TRBD2. V trimming: 3 bases; J trimming: 5 bases; junction bases outside the gene matches: 4. Per the germline V gene, CDR1 is SGHRS and CDR2 is YFSETQ. This CDR3 is 15 amino acids long. The full variable domain, with the rest looked up from reference TRBV5-1 and TRBJ2-1, is KAGVTQTPRYLIKTRGQQVTLSCSPISGHRSVSWYQQTPGQGLQFLFEYFSETQRNKGNFPGRFSGRQFSNSRSEMNVSTLELGDSALYLCASSSGLAENNEQFFGPGTRLTVL.

This clonotype was counted many times. This sequence joins TRBV3-1 and TRBJ2-1; 7 bases line up with TRBD2. This CDR3 comprises 14 residues. V shed 2 bases, J shed 6 bases, and the junction held 4 bases outside the gene matches. Germline loops: CDR1 LGHDT, CDR2 YNNKEL (reference sequence). CDR3 sequence reads: CASSQQGGINEQFF. The CDR3 nucleotides read TGTGCCAGCAGCCAACAGGGAGGGATCAATGAGCAGTTCTTC.

In this sample, this clonotype turned up a few times. This chain joins TRBV10-3 and TRBJ2-5; TRBD2 aligns across 7 bases. The CDR3 has 15 residues. The germline CDR1 and CDR2 sequences are ENHRY and SYGVKD. J lost 4 bases, V lost 4 bases, and 9 bases had no gene match. The CDR3 reads CAISVGASGGETQYF. The CDR3 nucleotides read TGTGCCATCAGTGTCGGGGCTTCGGGGGGAGAGACCCAGTACTTC.

The table lists this clonotype with many counts. The chain combines TRBV20-1 with TRBJ2-7; D is uncertain. V was cut by 2 bases and J by 0 bases, with 20 bases left in between. The CDR3 has 17 residues. Germline lookup yields CDR1 DFQATT and CDR2 SNEGSKA (reference sequence). The DNA of the CDR3 is TGCAGTGCTAGATGGGCTTACATCCTCTCGGACTCCTACGAGCAGTACTTC. Protein: CSARWAYILSDSYEQYF.

In its sample, this clonotype was seen many times. The chain recombines TRBV12-3 or TRBV12-4 with TRBJ2-1; maybe TRBD2 (6 bases). Trimming took off 6 bases at V and 4 bases at J, with 16 bases between the two ends. The CDR3 runs 15 residues. CDR3 residues: CASSLTGLLYNEQFF. Written as DNA, the CDR3 is TGTGCCAGCAGCCTAACGGGACTCTTGTACAATGAGCAGTTCTTC.

This clonotype was counted many times. This chain links TRBV6-1 with TRBJ1-4; possibly TRBD1 for D (5 bases). V gave up 2 bases and J gave up 8 bases, with 18 bases separating them. CDR3 length equals 16 residues. CDR1 is MNHNS and CDR2 is SASEGT in the germline V gene. The CDR3 protein is CASSETQGVPPEKLFF. The CDR3 DNA is TGTGCCAGCAGTGAAACCCAGGGAGTTCCTCCGGAAAAACTGTTTTTT.